This TCR beta chain was found in a study of CD8 T cells in Susac syndrome. RNA was extracted with the RNeasy kit, and a quantity of roughly 0.5 to 1 ug was reverse transcribed using random hexamers. TCRdb fed the immunoSEQ multiplex PCR reads into MiXCR, producing one record per CDR3 protein. This sample has some 140,000 distinct CDR3 sequences; roughly 94% occur once, and the top ten carry approximately 0.17%. Patients with Susac syndrome met the recently defined diagnostic criteria for definite or probable disease. Negative isolation yielded CD8+ and CD4+ T cells; FACS enriched TEMRA cells. The origin of this receptor is a human donor with Susac syndrome. Sequencing was carried out using CD8+ T cells from PBMCs.

The DNA for the CDR3 is TGTGCCAGCAGTGACCGGGACGGACCAAATCAGCCCCAGCATTTT. Translation gives CASSDRDGPNQPQHF. The chain couples TRBV28 to TRBJ1-5, with D possibly being TRBD1 (5 bases). V lost 5 bases to trimming and J lost 4 bases, with 15 bases between them. The germline CDR1 and CDR2 sequences are MDHEN and SYDVKM. This CDR3 region has 15 residues.